The table lists the clone carrying this T cell receptor beta chain with a few counts. Its antigen is as yet unknown. Researchers took RNA transcripts and amplified the TCR beta CDR3 regions from them. The HTBI set primed first-round TCR CDR3 RT-PCR. TCRdb re-derived calls from the multiplex PCR reads in MiXCR, one entry per CDR3 protein. The sample consists of roughly 250,000 distinct CDR3 sequences, roughly 20% of them appearing once. The data were taken from a study of T cells in Graves' hyperthyroidism and ophthalmopathy. Across the whole study: At initial diagnosis, before any treatment had begun, peripheral blood was obtained.

Findings and limits, study-wide: Most thyroid clonotypes with frequency above 0.001 were detected in blood.

Sequences were obtained from blood. The receptor's source is a man aged 25 to 40 with Graves' ophthalmopathy.

The CDR3 DNA sequence: TGCGCCAGCAGCCCACAGATTTTGTCCGATGAGCAGTTCTTC. Protein product: CASSPQILSDEQFF. The chain combines TRBV5-1 with TRBJ2-1; D unresolved. Between the trimmed V and J ends, which lost 4 bases and 8 bases, there was a span of 16 bases. Germline V gene sequence: CDR1 SGHRS, CDR2 YFSETQ. There are 14 residues in the CDR3. The variable domain in full, with the rest retrieved from reference TRBV5-1 and TRBJ2-1, is KAGVTQTPRYLIKTRGQQVTLSCSPISGHRSVSWYQQTPGQGLQFLFEYFSETQRNKGNFPGRFSGRQFSNSRSEMNVSTLELGDSALYLCASSPQILSDEQFFGPGTRLTVL.